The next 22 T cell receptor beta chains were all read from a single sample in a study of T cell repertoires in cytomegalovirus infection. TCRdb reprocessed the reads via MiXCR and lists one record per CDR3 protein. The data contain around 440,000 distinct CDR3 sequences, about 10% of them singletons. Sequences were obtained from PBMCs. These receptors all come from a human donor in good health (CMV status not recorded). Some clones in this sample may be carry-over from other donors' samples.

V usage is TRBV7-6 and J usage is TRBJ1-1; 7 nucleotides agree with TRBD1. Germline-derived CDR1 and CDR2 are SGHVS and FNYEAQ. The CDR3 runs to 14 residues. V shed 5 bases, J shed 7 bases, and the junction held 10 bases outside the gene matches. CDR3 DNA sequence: TGTGCCAGCAGCCCCTGGACCAGGGGGGATGAAGCTTTCTTT. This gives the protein CASSPWTRGDEAFF.

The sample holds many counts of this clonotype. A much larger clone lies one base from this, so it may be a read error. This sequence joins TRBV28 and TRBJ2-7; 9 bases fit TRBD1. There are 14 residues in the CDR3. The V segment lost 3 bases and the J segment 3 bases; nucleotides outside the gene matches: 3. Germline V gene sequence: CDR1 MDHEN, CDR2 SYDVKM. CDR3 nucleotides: TGTGCCAGCAGTTTTGGGACAGGGCGCTACGAGCAGTACTTC. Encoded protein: CASSFGTGRYEQYF.

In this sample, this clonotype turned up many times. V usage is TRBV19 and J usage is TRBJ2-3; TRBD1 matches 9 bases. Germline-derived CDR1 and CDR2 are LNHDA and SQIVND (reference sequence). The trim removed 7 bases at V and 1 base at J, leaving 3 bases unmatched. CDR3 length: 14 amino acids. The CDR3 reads CASTRDRGTDTQYF. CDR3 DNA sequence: TGTGCCAGTACTCGGGACAGGGGCACAGATACGCAGTATTTT.

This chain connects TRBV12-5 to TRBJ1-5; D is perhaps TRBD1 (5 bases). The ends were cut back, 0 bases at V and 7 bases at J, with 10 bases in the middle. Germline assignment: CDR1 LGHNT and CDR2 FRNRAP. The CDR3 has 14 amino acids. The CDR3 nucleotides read TGTGCTAGTGGTTTGGTATCAGGGAACCAGCCCCAGCATTTT. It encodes CASGLVSGNQPQHF.

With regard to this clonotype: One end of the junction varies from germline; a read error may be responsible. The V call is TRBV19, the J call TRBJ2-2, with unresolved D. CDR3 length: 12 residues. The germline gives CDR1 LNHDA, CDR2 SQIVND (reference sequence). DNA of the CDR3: TGTGCCAATAGTAACGAGTCCGGGGAGCTGTTTTTT. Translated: CANSNESGELFF.

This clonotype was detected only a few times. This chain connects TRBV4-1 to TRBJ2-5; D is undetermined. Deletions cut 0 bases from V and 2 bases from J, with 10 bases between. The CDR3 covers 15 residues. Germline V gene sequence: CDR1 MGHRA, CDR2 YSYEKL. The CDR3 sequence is CASSQDVAIQETQYF. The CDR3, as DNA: TGCGCCAGCAGCCAAGATGTGGCTATTCAAGAGACCCAGTACTTC.

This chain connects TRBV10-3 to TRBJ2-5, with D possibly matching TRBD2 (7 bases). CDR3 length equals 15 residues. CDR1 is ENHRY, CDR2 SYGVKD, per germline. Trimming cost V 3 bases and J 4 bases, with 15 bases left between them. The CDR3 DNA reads TGTGCCATCAGTGATCCCCAGGGGAGGGGAGAGACCCAGTACTTC. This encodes CAISDPQGRGETQYF.

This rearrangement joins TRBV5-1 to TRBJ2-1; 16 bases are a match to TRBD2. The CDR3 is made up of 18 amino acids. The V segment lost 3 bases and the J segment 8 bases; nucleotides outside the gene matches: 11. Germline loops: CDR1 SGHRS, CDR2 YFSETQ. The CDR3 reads CASSSAGTSGRASHEQFF. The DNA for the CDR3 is TGCGCCAGCAGCTCAGCCGGGACTAGCGGGAGGGCCAGCCATGAGCAGTTCTTC.

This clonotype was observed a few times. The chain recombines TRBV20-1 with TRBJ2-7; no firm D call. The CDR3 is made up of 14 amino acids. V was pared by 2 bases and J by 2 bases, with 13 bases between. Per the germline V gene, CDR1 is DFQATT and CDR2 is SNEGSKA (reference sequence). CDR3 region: CSARNVSSPYEQYF. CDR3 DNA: TGCAGTGCTAGAAACGTTTCCAGTCCCTACGAGCAGTACTTC.

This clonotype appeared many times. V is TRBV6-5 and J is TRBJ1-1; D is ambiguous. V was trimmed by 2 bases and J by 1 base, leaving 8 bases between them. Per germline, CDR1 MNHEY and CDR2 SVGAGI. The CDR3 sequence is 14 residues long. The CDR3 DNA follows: TGTGCCAGCAGTTACAGTGGCAGGAACACTGAAGCTTTCTTT. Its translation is CASSYSGRNTEAFF.

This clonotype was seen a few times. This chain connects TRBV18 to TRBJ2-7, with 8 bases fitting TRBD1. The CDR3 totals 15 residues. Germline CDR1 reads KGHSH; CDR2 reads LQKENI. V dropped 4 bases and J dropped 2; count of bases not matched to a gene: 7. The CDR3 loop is CASSLEQGGTYEQYF. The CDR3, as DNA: TGTGCCAGCTCACTCGAACAGGGGGGAACCTACGAGCAGTACTTC.

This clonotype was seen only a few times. In DNA form, the CDR3 reads TGTGCCAGCAGTGTTCGGGACAGGGACTATAGCACTGAAGCTTTCTTT. It is translated as CASSVRDRDYSTEAFF. The chain carries TRBV2 and TRBJ1-1; 9 bases map to TRBD1. The V gene end was trimmed by 4 bases and the J gene end by 4 bases; junction bases not matched to a gene: 10. This CDR3 contains 16 residues. Germline lookup yields CDR1 SNHLY and CDR2 FYNNEI.

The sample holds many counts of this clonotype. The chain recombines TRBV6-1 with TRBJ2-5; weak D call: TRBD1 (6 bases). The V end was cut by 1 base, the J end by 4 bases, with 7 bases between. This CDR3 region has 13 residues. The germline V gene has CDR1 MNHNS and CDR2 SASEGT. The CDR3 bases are TGTGCCAGCAGTGAAGACAGGGCAGAGACCCAGTACTTC. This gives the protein CASSEDRAETQYF.

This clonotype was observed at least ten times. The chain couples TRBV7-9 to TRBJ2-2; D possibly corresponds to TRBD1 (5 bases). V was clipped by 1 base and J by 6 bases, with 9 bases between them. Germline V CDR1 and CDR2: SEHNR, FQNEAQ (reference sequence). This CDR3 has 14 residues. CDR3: CASSLVTGAGELFF. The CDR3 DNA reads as TGTGCCAGCAGCTTAGTTACAGGAGCCGGGGAGCTGTTTTTT.

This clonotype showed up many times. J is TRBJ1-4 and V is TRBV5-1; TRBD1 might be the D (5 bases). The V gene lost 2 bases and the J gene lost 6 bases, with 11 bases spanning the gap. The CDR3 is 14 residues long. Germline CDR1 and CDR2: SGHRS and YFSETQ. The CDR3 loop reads CASSFGGKDEKLFF. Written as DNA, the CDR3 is TGCGCCAGCAGCTTCGGGGGGAAGGATGAAAAACTGTTTTTT.

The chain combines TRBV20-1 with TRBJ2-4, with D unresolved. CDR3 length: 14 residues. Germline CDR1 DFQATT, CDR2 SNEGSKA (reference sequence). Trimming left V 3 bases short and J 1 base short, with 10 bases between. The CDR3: CSARGNRAKNIQYF. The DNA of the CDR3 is TGCAGTGCTAGGGGAAATCGGGCCAAAAACATTCAGTACTTC.

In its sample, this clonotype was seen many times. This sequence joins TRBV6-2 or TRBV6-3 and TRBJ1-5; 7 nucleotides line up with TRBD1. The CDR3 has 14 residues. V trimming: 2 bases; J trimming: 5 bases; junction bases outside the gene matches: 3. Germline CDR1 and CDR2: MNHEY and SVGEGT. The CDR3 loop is CASSYRDSHQPQHF. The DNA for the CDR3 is TGTGCCAGCAGTTACAGGGACAGCCATCAGCCCCAGCATTTT.

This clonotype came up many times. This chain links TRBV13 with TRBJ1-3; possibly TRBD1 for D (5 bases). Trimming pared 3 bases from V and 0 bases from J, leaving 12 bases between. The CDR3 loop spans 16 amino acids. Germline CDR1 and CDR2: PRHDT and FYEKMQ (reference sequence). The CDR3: CASSFLDRRSGNTIYF. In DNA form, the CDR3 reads TGTGCCAGCAGCTTTCTCGACAGACGCTCTGGAAACACCATATATTTT.

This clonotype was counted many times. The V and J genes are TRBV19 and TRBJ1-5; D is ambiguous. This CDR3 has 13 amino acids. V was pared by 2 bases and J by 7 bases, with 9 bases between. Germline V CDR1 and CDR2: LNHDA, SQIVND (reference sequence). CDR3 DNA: TGTGCCAGTAGTATACCCATGGGGCAGCCCCAGCATTTT. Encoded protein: CASSIPMGQPQHF.

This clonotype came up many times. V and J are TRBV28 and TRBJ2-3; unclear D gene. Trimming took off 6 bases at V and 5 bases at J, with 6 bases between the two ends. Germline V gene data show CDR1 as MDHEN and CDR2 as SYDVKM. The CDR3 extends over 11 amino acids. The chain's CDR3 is CASRLGDTQYF. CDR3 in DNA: TGTGCCAGCAGGTTAGGAGATACGCAGTATTTT.

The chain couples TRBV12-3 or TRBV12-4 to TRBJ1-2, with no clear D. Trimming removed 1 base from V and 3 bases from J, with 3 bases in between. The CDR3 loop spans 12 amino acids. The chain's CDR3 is CASSLVDYGYTF. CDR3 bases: TGTGCCAGCAGTTTAGTGGACTATGGCTACACCTTC.

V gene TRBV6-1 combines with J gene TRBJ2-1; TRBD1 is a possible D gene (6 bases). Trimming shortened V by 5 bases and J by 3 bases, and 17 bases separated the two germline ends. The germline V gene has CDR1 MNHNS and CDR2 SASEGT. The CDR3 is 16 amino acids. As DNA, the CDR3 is TGTGCCAGCAGTAAGCCGCCGGGACACTTCTACAATGAGCAGTTCTTC. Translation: CASSKPPGHFYNEQFF.